One sample yielded the 8 T cell receptor beta chains listed below, sequenced in a study of blood T cell repertoires in COVID-19. Profiling relied on immunoSEQ multiplex PCR, and the TCRdb table lists in-frame clones only, not all of them. The sample comprises tens of thousands of clones, around nine tenths of which are singletons, and around 5% rests with the top ten. Input material: peripheral blood. The source of these receptors is a man aged 55 to 70 with acute or convalescent COVID-19.

The J gene is TRBJ2-5, the V gene TRBV29-1; D may be TRBD2 (5 bases). From germline, CDR1 is SQVTM and CDR2 ANQGSEA. The CDR3 has 13 amino acids. The ends were cut back, 1 base at V and 5 bases at J, with 11 bases in the middle. The CDR3 here is CSVEAGRGETQYF. The CDR3 bases are TGCAGCGTTGAAGCGGGCCGAGGGGAGACCCAGTACTTC.

The chain combines TRBV10-1 with TRBJ1-6; D unresolved. V was clipped by 1 base and J by 0 bases, with 10 bases between them. From germline, CDR1 is WNHNN and CDR2 SYGVQD (reference sequence). The CDR3 has 17 residues. The CDR3 sequence is CASSEYRWSSYNSPLHF. DNA for the CDR3: TGCGCCAGCAGTGAGTATCGGTGGAGCTCCTATAATTCACCCCTCCACTTT.

In its sample, this clone was seen a few times. The V gene is TRBV11-2, the J gene TRBJ2-7, with D unclear. V was clipped by 4 bases and J by 5 bases, with 15 bases between them. Germline CDR1 is SGHAT and CDR2 is FQNNGV. CDR3 length: 14 residues. CDR3: CASSWSAVVHEQYF. Here the CDR3 DNA reads TGTGCCAGCAGCTGGTCGGCGGTTGTCCACGAGCAGTACTTC.

The V gene is TRBV19, the J gene TRBJ1-2; possible D gene TRBD1, 6 bases. Germline CDR1 is LNHDA and CDR2 is SQIVND (reference sequence). CDR3 length equals 17 residues. V was cut by 2 bases and J by 4 bases, with 20 bases left in between. The CDR3 spells CASSIPPRSGHIYGYTF. For the CDR3, the DNA is TGTGCCAGTAGTATACCCCCCCGGTCGGGACATATCTATGGCTACACCTTC.

V usage is TRBV6-5 and J usage is TRBJ1-1; no clear D. Germline values: CDR1 MNHEY, CDR2 SVGAGI. CDR3 length: 13 amino acids. V was cut by 5 bases and J by 11 bases, with 18 bases left in between. The CDR3 nucleotides are TGTGCCAGCAGTAAAACATCCCTGGCCGTGGCTTTCTTT. Its protein product is CASSKTSLAVAFF.

CDR3 protein: CASSLVGQGSGGYTF. The CDR3 DNA reads as TGCGCCAGCAGCTTGGTAGGACAGGGTAGTGGTGGCTACACCTTC. The chain is built from TRBV5-1 and TRBJ1-2, with 8 bases matching TRBD1. After removal of 0 bases from V and 7 bases from J, the junction contained 8 bases not matched to a gene. The CDR3 has 15 amino acids. CDR1 is SGHRS, CDR2 YFSETQ, per germline.

This clone was seen just once. The rearrangement links TRBV18 to TRBJ2-4; possible D gene TRBD2, 5 bases. The CDR3 is 15 amino acids. Trimming removed 3 bases from V and 6 bases from J, with 15 bases in between. CDR1 is KGHSH and CDR2 is LQKENI in the germline V gene. CDR3 DNA sequence: TGTGCCAGCTCACCCCCAGGACTGGATCGAAACATTCAGTACTTC. Its translation: CASSPPGLDRNIQYF.

The J gene is TRBJ2-1, the V gene TRBV28, with 8 bases identical to TRBD2. V shed 6 bases and J 8 bases; nucleotides not matched to a gene: 12. The germline CDR1 and CDR2 sequences are MDHEN and SYDVKM. The CDR3 consists of 15 residues. CDR3: CASRRLAGGYHEQFF. CDR3 nucleotides: TGTGCCAGCAGACGGTTGGCGGGAGGATACCATGAGCAGTTCTTC.